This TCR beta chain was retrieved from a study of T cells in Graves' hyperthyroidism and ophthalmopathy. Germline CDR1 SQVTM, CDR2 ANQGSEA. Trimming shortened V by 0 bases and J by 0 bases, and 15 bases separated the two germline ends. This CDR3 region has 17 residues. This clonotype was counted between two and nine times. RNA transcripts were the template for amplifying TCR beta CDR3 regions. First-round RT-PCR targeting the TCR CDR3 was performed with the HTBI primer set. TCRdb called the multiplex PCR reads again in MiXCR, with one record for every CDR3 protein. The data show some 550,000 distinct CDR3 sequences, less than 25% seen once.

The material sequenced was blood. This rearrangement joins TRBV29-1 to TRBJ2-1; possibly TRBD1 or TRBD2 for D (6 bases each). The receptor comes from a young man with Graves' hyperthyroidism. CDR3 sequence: CSVEDGGQLSSYNEQFF. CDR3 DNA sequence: TGCAGCGTTGAAGATGGGGGGCAGTTGAGCTCCTACAATGAGCAGTTCTTC.